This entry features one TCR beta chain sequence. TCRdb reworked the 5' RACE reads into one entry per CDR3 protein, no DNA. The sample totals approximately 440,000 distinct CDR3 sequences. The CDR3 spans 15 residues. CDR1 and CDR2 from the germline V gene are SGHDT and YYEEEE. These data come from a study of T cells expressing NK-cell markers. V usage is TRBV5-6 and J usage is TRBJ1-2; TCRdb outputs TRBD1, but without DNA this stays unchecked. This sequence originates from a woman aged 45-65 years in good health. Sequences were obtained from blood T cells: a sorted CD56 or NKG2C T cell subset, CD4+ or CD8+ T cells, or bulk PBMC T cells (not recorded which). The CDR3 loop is CASSLGPRTNDGYTF.